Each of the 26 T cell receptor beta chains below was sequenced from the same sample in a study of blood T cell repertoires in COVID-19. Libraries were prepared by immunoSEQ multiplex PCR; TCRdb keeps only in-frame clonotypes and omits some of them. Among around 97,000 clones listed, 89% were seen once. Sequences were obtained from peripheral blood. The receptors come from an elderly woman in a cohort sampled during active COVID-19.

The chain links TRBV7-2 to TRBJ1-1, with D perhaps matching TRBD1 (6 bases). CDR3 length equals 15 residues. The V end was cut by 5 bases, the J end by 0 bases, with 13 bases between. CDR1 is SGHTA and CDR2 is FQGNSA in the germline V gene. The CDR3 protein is CASSPSTGLNTEAFF. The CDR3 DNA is TGTGCCAGCAGCCCTTCGACAGGTCTGAACACTGAAGCTTTCTTT.

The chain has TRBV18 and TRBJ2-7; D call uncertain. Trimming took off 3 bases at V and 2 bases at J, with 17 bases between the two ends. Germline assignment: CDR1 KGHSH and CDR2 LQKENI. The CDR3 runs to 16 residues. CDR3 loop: CASSPPKAGPPYEQYF. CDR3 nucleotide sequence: TGTGCCAGCTCACCCCCCAAGGCAGGCCCTCCCTACGAGCAGTACTTC.

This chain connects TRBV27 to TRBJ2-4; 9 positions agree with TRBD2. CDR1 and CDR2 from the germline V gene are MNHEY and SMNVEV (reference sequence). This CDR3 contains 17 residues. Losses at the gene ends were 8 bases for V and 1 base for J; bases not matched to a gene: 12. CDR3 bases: TGTGCCAGCCGCCCGACTAGCGGACATGGGGCCAAAAACATTCAGTACTTC. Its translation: CASRPTSGHGAKNIQYF.

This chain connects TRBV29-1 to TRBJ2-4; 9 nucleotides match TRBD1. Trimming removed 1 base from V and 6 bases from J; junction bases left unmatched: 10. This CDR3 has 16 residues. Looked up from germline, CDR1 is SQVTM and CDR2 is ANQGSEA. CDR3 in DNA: TGCAGCGTTGAAGGTAGTGGGGGACAGGGATTAAACATTCAGTACTTC. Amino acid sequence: CSVEGSGGQGLNIQYF.

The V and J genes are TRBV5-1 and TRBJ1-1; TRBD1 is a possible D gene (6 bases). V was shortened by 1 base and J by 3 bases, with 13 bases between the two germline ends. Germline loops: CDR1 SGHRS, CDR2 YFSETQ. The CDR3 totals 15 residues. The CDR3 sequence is CASSLQSGTYTEAFF. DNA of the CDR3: TGCGCCAGCAGCTTGCAATCCGGGACATACACTGAAGCTTTCTTT.

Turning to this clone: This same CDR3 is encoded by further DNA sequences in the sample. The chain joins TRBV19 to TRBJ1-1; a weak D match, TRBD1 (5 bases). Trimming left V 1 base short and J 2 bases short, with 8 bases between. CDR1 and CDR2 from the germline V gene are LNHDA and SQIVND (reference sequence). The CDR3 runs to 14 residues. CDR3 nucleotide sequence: TGTGCCAGTAGTATAGTCGGACAAAACACTGAAGCTTTCTTT. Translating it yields CASSIVGQNTEAFF.

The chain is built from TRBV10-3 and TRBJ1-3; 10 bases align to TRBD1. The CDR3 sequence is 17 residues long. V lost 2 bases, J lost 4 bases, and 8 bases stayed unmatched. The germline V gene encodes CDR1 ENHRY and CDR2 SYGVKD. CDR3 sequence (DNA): TGTGCCATCAGTGAGCACGGTGGGACAGGGGCGGGAAACACCATATATTTT. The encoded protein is CAISEHGGTGAGNTIYF.

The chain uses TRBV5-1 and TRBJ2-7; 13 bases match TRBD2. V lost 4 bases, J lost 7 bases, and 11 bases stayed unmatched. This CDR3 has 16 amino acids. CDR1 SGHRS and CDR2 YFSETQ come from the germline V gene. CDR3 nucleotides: TGCGCCAGCAGCCCTAGGACTAGCGGGAGTGGGGGTGAGCAGTACTTC. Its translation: CASSPRTSGSGGEQYF.

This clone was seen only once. CDR3 DNA sequence: TGTGCCAGCAGCTCCCTGCGTTTTGCAGGGTCTTCTTCACCCCTCCACTTT. Amino acids: CASSSLRFAGSSSPLHF. The chain recombines TRBV11-2 with TRBJ1-6; the D gene is possibly TRBD1 (5 bases). Germline V gives CDR1 SGHAT, CDR2 FQNNGV. The CDR3 sequence is 17 residues long. V lost 4 bases, J lost 9 bases, and 22 bases lay in between. The entire variable domain, with the rest obtained from reference TRBV11-2 and TRBJ1-6, is as follows: EAGVAQSPRYKIIEKRQSVAFWCNPISGHATLYWYQQILGQGPKLLIQFQNNGVVDDSQLPKDRFSAERLKGVDSTLKIQPAKLEDSAVYLCASSSLRFAGSSSPLHFGNGTRLTVT.

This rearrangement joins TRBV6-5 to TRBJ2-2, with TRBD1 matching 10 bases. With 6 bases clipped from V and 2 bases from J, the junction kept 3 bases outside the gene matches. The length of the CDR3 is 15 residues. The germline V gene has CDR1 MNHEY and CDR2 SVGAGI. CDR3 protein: CASRGDRGNTGELFF. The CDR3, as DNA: TGTGCCAGCAGAGGGGACAGGGGAAACACCGGGGAGCTGTTTTTT.

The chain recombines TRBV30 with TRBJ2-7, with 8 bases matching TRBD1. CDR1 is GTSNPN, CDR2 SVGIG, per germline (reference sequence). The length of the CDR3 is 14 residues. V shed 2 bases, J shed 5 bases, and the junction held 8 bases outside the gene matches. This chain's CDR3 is CAWSILTGANEQYF. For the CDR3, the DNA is TGTGCCTGGAGTATACTGACAGGGGCGAACGAGCAGTACTTC.

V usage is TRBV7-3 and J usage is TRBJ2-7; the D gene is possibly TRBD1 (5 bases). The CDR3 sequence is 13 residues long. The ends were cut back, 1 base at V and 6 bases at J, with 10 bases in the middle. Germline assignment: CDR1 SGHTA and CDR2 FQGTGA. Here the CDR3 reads CASSLNLRGEQYF. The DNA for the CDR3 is TGTGCCAGCAGCTTAAACCTTAGGGGCGAGCAGTACTTC.

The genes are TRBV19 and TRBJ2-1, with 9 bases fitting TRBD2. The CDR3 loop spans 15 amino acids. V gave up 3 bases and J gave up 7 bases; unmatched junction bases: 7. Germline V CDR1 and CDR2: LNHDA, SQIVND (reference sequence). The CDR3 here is CASSIGSGSLNEQFF. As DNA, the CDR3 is TGTGCCAGTAGTATTGGTAGCGGGAGCTTAAATGAGCAGTTCTTC.

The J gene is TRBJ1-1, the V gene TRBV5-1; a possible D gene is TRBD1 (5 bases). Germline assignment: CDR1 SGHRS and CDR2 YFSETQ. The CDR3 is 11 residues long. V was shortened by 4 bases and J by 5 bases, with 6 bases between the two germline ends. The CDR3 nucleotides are TGCGCCAGCAGCCCAGGGACTGAAGCTTTCTTT. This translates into CASSPGTEAFF.

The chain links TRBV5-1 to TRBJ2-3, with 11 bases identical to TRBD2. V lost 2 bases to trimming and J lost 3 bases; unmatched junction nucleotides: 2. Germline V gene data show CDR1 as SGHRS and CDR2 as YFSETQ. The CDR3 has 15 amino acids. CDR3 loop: CASSFSSGGTDTQYF. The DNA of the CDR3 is TGCGCCAGCAGCTTCTCTAGCGGGGGGACAGATACGCAGTATTTT.

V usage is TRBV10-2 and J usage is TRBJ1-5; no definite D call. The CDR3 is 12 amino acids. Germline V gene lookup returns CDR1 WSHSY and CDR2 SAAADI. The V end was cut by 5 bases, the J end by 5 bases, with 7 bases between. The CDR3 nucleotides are TGCGCCAGCAGTCGGGAGTATCAGCCCCAGCATTTT. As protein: CASSREYQPQHF.

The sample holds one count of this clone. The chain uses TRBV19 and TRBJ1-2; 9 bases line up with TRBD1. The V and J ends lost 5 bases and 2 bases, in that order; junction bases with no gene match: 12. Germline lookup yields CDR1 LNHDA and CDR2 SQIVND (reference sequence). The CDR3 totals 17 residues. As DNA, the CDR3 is TGTGCCAGTAGTGTAGGGACAGGGTCCACCATCAACTATGGCTACACCTTC. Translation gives CASSVGTGSTINYGYTF.

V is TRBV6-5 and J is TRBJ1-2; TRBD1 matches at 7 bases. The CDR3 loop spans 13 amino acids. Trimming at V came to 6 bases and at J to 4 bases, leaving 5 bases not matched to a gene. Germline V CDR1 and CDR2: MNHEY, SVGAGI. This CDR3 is CASRQGRSYGYTF. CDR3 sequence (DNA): TGTGCCAGCAGACAGGGGAGGTCCTATGGCTACACCTTC.

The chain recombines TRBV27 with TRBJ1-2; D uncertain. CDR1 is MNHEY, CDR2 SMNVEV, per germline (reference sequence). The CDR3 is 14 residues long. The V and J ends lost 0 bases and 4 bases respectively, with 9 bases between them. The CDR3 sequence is CASSLSGRSYGYTF. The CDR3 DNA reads TGTGCCAGCAGTTTATCTGGCAGATCCTATGGCTACACCTTC.

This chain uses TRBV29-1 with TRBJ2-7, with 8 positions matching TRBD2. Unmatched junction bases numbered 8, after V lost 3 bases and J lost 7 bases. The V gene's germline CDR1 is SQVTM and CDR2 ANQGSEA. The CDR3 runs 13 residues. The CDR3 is CSVDPAGEGEQYF. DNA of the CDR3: TGCAGCGTTGATCCAGCGGGAGAAGGTGAGCAGTACTTC.

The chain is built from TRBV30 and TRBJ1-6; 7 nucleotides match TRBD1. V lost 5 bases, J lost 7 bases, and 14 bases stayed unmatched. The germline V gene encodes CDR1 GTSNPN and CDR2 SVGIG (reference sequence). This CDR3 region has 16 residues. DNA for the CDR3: TGTGCCTGGGGAAACTTGGGACAGCGTAACAATTCACCCCTCCACTTT. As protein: CAWGNLGQRNNSPLHF.

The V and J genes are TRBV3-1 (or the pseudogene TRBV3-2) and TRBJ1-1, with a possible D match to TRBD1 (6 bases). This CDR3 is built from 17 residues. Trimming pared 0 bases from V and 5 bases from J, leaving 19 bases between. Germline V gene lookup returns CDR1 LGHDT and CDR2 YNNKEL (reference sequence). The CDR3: CASSQDVGHRVRTEAFF. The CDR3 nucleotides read TGTGCCAGCAGCCAAGATGTGGGTCACAGGGTGAGAACTGAAGCTTTCTTT.

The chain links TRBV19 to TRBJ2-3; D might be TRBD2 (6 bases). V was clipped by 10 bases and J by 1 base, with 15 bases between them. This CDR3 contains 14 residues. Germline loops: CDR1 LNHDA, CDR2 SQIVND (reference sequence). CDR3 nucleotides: TGTGCCACTCAAACGGGACTTGGCACAGATACGCAGTATTTT. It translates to CATQTGLGTDTQYF. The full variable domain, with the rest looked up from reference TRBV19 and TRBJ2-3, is DGGITQSPKYLFRKEGQNVTLSCEQNLNHDAMYWYRQDPGQGLRLIYYSQIVNDFQKGDIAEGYSVSREKKESFPLTVTSAQKNPTAFYLCATQTGLGTDTQYFGPGTRLTVL.

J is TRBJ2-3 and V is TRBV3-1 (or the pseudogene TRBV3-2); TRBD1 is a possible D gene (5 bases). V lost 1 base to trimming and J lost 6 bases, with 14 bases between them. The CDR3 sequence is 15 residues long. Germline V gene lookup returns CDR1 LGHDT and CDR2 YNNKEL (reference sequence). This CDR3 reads CASSQGRQGGDTQYF. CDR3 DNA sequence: TGTGCCAGCAGCCAAGGTCGGCAGGGTGGTGATACGCAGTATTTT.

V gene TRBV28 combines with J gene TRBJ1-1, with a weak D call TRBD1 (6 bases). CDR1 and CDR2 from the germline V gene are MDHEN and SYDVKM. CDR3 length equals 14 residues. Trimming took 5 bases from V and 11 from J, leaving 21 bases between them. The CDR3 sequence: CASSLLQGRLRAFF. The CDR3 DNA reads TGTGCCAGCAGTCTTCTACAGGGAAGGTTGCGGGCTTTCTTT.

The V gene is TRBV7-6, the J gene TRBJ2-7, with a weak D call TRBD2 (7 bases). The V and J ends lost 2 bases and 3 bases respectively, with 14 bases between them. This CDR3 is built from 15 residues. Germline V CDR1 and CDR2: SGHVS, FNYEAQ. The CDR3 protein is CASSLKGGLNYEQYF. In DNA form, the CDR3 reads TGTGCCAGCAGCTTAAAGGGGGGGTTGAACTACGAGCAGTACTTC.